Sequencing of this TCR beta chain was carried out in a study of T cell changes during pregnancy in multiple sclerosis. The CDR3 is made up of 14 amino acids. CDR1 and CDR2 from the germline V gene are MNHEY and SMNVEV (reference sequence). V was trimmed by 0 bases and J by 0 bases, leaving 5 bases between them. TCRdb's copy holds only in-frame clones and misses some; the assay was immunoSEQ multiplex PCR. The sample has around 37,000 clones; 92% are singletons. This receptor was obtained from a female donor with multiple sclerosis, enrolled in a pregnancy study. The chain recombines TRBV27 with TRBJ1-1; D ambiguous. This sample comprised CD8+ T cells from peripheral blood mononuclear cells, obtained before pregnancy. In DNA form, the CDR3 reads TGTGCCAGCAGTTTATCCAACATGAACACTGAAGCTTTCTTT. It translates to CASSLSNMNTEAFF.